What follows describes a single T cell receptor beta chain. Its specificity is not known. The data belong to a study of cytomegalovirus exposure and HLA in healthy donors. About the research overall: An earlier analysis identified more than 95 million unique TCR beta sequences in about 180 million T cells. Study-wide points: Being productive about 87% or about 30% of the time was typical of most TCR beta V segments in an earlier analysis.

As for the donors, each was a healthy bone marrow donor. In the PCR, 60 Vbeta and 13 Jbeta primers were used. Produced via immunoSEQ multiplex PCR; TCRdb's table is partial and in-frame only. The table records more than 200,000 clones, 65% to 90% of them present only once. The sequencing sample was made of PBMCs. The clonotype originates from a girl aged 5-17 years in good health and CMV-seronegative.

Written as DNA, the CDR3 is TGTGCCAGCTCACCAGGCCAGGGGCCCGGCTACACCTTC. It translates to CASSPGQGPGYTF. V is TRBV18 and J is TRBJ1-2; D might be TRBD1 (6 bases). V lost 2 bases and J 8 bases, leaving 12 bases between the germline ends. In germline, CDR1 is KGHSH, CDR2 LQKENI. The CDR3 is 13 residues long.